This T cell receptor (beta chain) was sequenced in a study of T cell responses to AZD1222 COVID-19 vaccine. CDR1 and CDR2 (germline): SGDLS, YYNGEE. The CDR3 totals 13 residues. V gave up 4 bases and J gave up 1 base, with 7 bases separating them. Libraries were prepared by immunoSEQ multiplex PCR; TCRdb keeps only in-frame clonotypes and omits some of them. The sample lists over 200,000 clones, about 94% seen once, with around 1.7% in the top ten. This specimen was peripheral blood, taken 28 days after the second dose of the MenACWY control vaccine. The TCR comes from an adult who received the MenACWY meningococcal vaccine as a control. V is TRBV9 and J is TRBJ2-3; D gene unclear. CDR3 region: CASSNRGTDTQYF. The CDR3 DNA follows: TGTGCCAGCAGCAACCGAGGCACAGATACGCAGTATTTT.